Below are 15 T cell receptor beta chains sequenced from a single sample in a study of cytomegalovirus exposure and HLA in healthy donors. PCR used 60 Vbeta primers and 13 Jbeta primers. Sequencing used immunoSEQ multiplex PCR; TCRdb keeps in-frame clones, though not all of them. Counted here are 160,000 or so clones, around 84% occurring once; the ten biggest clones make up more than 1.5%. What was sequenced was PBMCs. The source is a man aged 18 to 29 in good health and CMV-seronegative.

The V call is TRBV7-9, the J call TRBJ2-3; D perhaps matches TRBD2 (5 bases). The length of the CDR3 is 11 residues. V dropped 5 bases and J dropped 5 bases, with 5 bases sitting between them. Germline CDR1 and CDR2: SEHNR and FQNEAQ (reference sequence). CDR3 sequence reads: CASSRGDTQYF. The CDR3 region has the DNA TGTGCCAGCAGCCGGGGAGATACGCAGTATTTT.

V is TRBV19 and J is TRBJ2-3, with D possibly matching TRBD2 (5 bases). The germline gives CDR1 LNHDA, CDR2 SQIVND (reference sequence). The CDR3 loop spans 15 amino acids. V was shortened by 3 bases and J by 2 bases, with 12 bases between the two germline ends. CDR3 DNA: TGTGCCAGTAGTATCCGAGGGCGCGCCACAGATACGCAGTATTTT. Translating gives CASSIRGRATDTQYF.

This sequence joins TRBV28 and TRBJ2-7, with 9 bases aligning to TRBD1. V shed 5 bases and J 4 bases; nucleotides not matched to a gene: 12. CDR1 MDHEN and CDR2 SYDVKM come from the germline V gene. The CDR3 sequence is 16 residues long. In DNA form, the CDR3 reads TGTGCCAGCAGTCCCCCCCCGGGACAGGGTTTGTACGAGCAGTACTTC. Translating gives CASSPPPGQGLYEQYF.

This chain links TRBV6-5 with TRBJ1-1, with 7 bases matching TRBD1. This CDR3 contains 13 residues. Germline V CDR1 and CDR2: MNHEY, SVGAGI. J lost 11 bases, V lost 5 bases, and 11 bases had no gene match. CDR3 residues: CASSTPGTANAFF. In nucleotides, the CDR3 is TGTGCCAGCAGTACCCCGGGGACAGCGAACGCTTTCTTT.

The CDR3 region is CASSPGQGYQPQHF. The CDR3 nucleotides read TGTGCCAGCAGCCCCGGACAGGGATATCAGCCCCAGCATTTT. The chain couples TRBV7-2 to TRBJ1-5, with TRBD1 identical over 8 bases. The length of the CDR3 is 14 residues. Germline lookup yields CDR1 SGHTA and CDR2 FQGNSA. The J segment lost 5 bases and the V segment lost 5 bases, leaving 5 bases of the junction unmatched.

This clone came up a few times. The CDR3 DNA is TGTGCCTGGAGTGTAGGCAGGATTAATCAGCCCCAGCATTTT. Amino acids: CAWSVGRINQPQHF. The V call is TRBV30, the J call TRBJ1-5, with unresolved D. V was clipped by 0 bases and J by 4 bases, with 10 bases between them. CDR3 length equals 14 residues. From germline, CDR1 is GTSNPN and CDR2 SVGIG (reference sequence).

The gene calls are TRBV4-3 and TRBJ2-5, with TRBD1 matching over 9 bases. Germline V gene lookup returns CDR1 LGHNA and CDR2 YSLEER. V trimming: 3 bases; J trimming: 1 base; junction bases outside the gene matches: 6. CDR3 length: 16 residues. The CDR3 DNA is TGCGCCAGCAGCCATGCCCGGGACAGGGTCCAAGAGACCCAGTACTTC. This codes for CASSHARDRVQETQYF.

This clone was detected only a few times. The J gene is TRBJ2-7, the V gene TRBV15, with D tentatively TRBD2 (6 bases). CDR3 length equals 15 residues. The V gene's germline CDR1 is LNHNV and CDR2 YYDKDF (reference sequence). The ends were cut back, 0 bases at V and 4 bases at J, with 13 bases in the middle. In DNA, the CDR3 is TGTGCCACCAGCAGAGAAGCGGGCAACAATTACGAGCAGTACTTC. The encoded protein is CATSREAGNNYEQYF.

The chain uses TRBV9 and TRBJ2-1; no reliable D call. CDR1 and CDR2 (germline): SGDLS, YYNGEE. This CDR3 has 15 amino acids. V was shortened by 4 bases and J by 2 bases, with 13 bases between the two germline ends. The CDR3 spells CASSPRIAAYNEQFF. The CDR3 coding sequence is TGTGCCAGCAGCCCCCGGATAGCCGCCTACAATGAGCAGTTCTTC.

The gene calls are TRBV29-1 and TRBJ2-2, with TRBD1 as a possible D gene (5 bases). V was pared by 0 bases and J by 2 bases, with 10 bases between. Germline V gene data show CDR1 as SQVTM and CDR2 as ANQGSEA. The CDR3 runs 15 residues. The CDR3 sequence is CSVEDSRANTGELFF. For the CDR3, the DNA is TGCAGCGTTGAAGATAGCAGGGCCAACACCGGGGAGCTGTTTTTT.

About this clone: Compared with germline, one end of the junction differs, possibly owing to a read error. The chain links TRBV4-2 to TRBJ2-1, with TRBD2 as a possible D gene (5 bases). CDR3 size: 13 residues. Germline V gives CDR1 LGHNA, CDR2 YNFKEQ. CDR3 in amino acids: CVSSQGLNNEQFF. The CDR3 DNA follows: TGTGTCAGCAGCCAAGGACTCAACAATGAGCAGTTCTTC.

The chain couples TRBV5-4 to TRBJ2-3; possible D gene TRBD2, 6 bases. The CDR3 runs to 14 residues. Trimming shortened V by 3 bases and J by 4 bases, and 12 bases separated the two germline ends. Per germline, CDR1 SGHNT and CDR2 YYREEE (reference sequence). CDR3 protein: CASSSGGTPDTQYF. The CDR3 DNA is TGTGCCAGCAGCTCTGGTGGGACTCCAGATACGCAGTATTTT.

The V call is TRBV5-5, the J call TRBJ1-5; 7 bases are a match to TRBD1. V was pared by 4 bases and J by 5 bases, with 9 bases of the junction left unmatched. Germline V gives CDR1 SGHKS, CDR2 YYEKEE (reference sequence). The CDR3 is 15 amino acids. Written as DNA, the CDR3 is TGTGCCAGCAGCCCGGGACAGAGCTTAGATCAGCCCCAGCATTTT. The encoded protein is CASSPGQSLDQPQHF.

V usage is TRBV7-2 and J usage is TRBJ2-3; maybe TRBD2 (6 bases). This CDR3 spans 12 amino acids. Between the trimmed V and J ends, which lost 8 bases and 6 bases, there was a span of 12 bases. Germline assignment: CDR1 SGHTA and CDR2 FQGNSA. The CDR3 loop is CASRPGADTQYF. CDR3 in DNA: TGTGCCAGCCGCCCGGGAGCGGATACGCAGTATTTT. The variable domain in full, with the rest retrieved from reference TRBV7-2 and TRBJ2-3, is GAGVSQSPSNKVTEKGKDVELRCDPISGHTALYWYRQSLGQGLEFLIYFQGNSAPDKSGLPSDRFSAERTGGSVSTLTIQRTQQEDSAVYLCASRPGADTQYFGPGTRLTVL.

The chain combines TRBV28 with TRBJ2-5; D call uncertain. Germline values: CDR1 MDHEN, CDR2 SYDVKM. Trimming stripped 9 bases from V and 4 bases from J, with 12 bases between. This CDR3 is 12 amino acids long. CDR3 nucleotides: TGTGCCAGTAGCCCGTCCATAGAGACCCAGTACTTC. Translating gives CASSPSIETQYF.